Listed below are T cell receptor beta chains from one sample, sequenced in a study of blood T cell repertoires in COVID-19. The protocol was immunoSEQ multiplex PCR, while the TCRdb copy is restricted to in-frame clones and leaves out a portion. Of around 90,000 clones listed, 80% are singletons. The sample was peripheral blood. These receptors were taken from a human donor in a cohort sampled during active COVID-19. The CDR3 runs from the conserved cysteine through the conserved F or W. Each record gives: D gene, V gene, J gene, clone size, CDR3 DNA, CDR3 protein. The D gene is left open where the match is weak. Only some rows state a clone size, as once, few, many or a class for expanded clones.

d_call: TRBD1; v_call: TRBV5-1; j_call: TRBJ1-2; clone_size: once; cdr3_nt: TGCGCCAGCAGCCTGGACAGGGGAGGCTATGGCTACACCTTC; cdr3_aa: CASSLDRGGYGYTF
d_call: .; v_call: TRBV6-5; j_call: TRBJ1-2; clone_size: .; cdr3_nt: TGTGCCAGCAAACAACCGTCAAGGGGCTTTGGCTACACCTTC; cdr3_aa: CASKQPSRGFGYTF
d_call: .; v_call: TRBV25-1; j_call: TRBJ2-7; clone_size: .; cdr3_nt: TGTGCCAGCAGTCTTCCCCTTGCGGCAGGGAACGAGCAGTACTTC; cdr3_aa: CASSLPLAAGNEQYF
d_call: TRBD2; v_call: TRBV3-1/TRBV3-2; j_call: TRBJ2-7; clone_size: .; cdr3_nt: TGTGCCAGCAGCCCGGGACTAGCGGGAGCCACCTACGAGCAGTACTTC; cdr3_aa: CASSPGLAGATYEQYF
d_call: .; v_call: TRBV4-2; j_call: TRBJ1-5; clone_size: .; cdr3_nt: TGTGCCAGCAGCCAAGATCAGGGTAGGAATCAGCCCCAGCATTTT; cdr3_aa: CASSQDQGRNQPQHF
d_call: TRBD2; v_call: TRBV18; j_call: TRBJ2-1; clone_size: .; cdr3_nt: TGTGCCAGCTCACAGGCTAGCGGGGGACTCAATGAGCAGTTCTTC; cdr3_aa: CASSQASGGLNEQFF
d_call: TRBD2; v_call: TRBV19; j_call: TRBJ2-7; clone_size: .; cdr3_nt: TGTGCCAGTAGCCGCGGGACTAGCGGGTTCTACGAGCAGTACTTC; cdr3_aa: CASSRGTSGFYEQYF
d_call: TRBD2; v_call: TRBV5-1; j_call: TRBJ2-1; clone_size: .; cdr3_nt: TGCGCCAGCAGCGGCTCGCGGACTAGCAGGGATGAGCAGTTCTTC; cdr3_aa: CASSGSRTSRDEQFF
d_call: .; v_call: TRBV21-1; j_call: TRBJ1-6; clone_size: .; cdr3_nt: TGTGCCAGCAGCACCAGGGATTCACCCCTCCACTTT; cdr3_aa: CASSTRDSPLHF
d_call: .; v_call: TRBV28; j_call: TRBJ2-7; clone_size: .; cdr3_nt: TGTGCCAGCAGTTTATTTCCAGGGGACCTCTACGAGCAGTACTTC; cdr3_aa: CASSLFPGDLYEQYF
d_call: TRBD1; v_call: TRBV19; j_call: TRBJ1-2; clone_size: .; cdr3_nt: TGTGCCAGTAGTATCGGGCAGGGCAGGGGGCGCCGTGGCTACACCTTC; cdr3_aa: CASSIGQGRGRRGYTF
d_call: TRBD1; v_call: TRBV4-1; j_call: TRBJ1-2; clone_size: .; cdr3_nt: TGCGCCAGCAGCCATTACGGGGGCCCGGGACAGGGCTCTGGCTACACCTTC; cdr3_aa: CASSHYGGPGQGSGYTF
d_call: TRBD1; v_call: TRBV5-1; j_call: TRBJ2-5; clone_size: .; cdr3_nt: TGCGCCAGCAGTCTCGGACAGGGCCGACGAGAGACCCAGTACTTC; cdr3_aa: CASSLGQGRRETQYF
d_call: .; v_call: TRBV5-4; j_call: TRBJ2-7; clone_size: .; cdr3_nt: TGTGCCAGCAGCTCCCGAGGGCGGATCTCCTACGAGCAGTACTTC; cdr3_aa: CASSSRGRISYEQYF
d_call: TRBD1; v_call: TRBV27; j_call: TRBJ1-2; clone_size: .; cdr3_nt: TGTGCCAGCAGAAAGGACAGGATCCATGGCTACACCTTC; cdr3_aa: CASRKDRIHGYTF
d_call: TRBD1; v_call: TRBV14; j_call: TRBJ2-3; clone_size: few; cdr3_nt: TGTGCCAGCAGCCCCTCGGGACAGGGTGGCACAGATACGCAGTATTTT; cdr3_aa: CASSPSGQGGTDTQYF
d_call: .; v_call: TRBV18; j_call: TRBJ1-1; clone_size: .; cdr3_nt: TGTGCCAGCTCACCTGGGCAGAACACTGAAGCTTTCTTT; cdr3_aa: CASSPGQNTEAFF
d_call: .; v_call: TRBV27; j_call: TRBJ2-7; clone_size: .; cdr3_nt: TGTGCCAGCAGACCGCCCATGGAGAGCAGCTACGAGCAGTACTTC; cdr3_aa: CASRPPMESSYEQYF
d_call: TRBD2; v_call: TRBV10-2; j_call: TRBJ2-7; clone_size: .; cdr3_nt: TGCGCCAGCAGGCCTAGCGGGGATTACGAGCAGTACTTC; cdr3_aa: CASRPSGDYEQYF
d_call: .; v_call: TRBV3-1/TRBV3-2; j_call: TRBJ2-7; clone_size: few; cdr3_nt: TGTGCCAGCAGTGGAGGAGCCACGGGCGGCTACGAGCAGTACTTC; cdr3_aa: CASSGGATGGYEQYF
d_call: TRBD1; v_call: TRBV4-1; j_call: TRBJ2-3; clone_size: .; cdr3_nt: TGCGCCAGCAGCCGAACAGGGGTTGGAGATACGCAGTATTTT; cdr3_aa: CASSRTGVGDTQYF
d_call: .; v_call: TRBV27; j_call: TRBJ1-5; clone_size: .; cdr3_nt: TGTGCCAGCAGTTCGGCGGGGGGCGGCAATCAGCCCCAGCATTTT; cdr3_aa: CASSSAGGGNQPQHF